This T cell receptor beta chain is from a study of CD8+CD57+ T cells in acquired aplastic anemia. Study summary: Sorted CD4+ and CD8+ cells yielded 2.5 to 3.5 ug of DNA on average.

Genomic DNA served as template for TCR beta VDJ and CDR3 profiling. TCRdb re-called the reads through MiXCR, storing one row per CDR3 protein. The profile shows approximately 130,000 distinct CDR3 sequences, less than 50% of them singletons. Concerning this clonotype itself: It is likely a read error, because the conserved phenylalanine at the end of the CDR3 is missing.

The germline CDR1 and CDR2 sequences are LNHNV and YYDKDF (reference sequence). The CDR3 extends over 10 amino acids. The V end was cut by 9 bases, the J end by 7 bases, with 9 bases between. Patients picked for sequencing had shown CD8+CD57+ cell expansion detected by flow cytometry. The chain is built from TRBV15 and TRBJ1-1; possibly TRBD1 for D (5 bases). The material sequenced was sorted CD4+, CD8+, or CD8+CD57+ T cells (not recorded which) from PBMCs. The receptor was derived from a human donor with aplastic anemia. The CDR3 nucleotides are TGTGCCACGGGGCAGATTGAAGCTTTCTCT. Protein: CATGQIEAFS.